One and the same sample provided the 6 T cell receptor beta chains below, sequenced in a study of patients and donors after allogeneic stem cell transplantation. TCRdb independently ran MiXCR on the RT-PCR reads; one entry per CDR3 protein. The data hold 110,000 or so distinct CDR3 sequences, with less than 45% observed a single time. The sample consisted of blood, either unsorted or a sorted T cell fraction (not recorded which). The receptor source for this set is a human donor who was either an allogeneic HSCT recipient or a stem cell or donor lymphocyte infusion donor (not recorded which). It is not recorded whose cells these are; they may come from a transplant donor.

This clonotype was observed a handful of times. The chain recombines TRBV5-6 with TRBJ1-6; D unclear. V was clipped by 2 bases and J by 6 bases, with 9 bases between them. The CDR3 contains 14 residues. Germline lookup yields CDR1 SGHDT and CDR2 YYEEEE. CDR3 in DNA: TGTGCCAGCAGCTTTGCTGGGCCTAATTCACCCCTCCACTTT. Translation gives CASSFAGPNSPLHF.

This clonotype was recorded at least ten times. V gene TRBV6-5 combines with J gene TRBJ2-7; D possibly uses TRBD1 or TRBD2 (6 bases each). The CDR3 is 13 amino acids. V gave up 6 bases and J gave up 4 bases, with 13 bases separating them. CDR1 and CDR2 (germline): MNHEY, SVGAGI. The chain's CDR3 is CASRRDTEYEQYF. DNA of the CDR3: TGTGCCAGCAGGCGGGACACAGAGTACGAGCAGTACTTC.

The chain is built from TRBV25-1 and TRBJ1-5; tentative D call: TRBD1 (5 bases). There are 14 residues in the CDR3. V lost 2 bases and J 4 bases, leaving 9 bases between the germline ends. Germline V lookup: CDR1 MGHDK, CDR2 SYGVNS. CDR3 bases: TGTGCCAGCAGTGAAAATCACAGGAATCAGCCCCAGCATTTT. This sequence encodes CASSENHRNQPQHF.

The chain links TRBV5-6 to TRBJ1-5, with 7 bases matching TRBD1. Losses at the gene ends were 3 bases for V and 6 bases for J; bases not matched to a gene: 9. The CDR3 runs to 15 residues. The germline V gene encodes CDR1 SGHDT and CDR2 YYEEEE. The CDR3 DNA follows: TGTGCCAGCAGCTGGCGAGGGGGCGCGGGTCAGCCCCAGCATTTT. Its translation is CASSWRGGAGQPQHF.

The chain links TRBV6-2 or TRBV6-3 to TRBJ1-5; 9 nucleotides agree with TRBD1. With 5 bases clipped from V and 5 bases from J, the junction kept 7 bases outside the gene matches. This CDR3 is built from 15 residues. The germline CDR1 and CDR2 sequences are MNHEY and SVGEGT. This CDR3 reads CASSTTGGGYQPQHF. In DNA form, the CDR3 reads TGTGCCAGCAGTACGACAGGGGGAGGTTATCAGCCCCAGCATTTT.

This clonotype has just one count. The J gene is TRBJ2-7, the V gene TRBV27, with D uncertain. In germline, CDR1 is MNHEY, CDR2 SMNVEV (reference sequence). This CDR3 is 15 amino acids long. Trimming stripped 5 bases from V and 5 bases from J, with 19 bases between. The CDR3 protein is CASSPHRQEFHEQYF. Here the CDR3 DNA reads TGTGCCAGCAGTCCTCACCGGCAGGAATTTCACGAGCAGTACTTC.